The entry below describes one TCR beta chain. Recent vaccinations or acute infections were absent in the healthy HIV-negative adult donors. Germline V gene sequence: CDR1 SGHRS, CDR2 YFSETQ. The V gene lost 4 bases and the J gene lost 0 bases, with 13 bases spanning the gap. CDR3 length: 15 residues. The sample belongs to a study of shared clonotypes between healthy human individuals. Study-level information: Used for every donor were three CD4 naive, three CD4 memory, two CD8 naive and one CD8 memory plate.

Here immunoSEQ multiplex PCR was the method, and the copy in TCRdb shows in-frame clones only, minus some. This table has approximately 940,000 clones, about 80% appearing once. This chain uses TRBV5-1 with TRBJ1-2; possible D gene TRBD1, 6 bases. The sequence came from a man aged 18-30 years in good health. Material for sequencing was memory CD4+ T cells sorted from blood. This sample's subset: CD45RA-negative fraction. CDR3 in DNA: TGCGCCAGCAGCCCGGGGGGCATAGCTAACTATGGCTACACCTTC. Protein product: CASSPGGIANYGYTF.